This TCR beta chain was recovered during a study of radiation and T cells in renal cell carcinoma. The CDR3 length is 18 residues. Germline V gene data show CDR1 as SGHAT and CDR2 as FQNNGV. The ends lost 1 base at V and 3 bases at J; junction bases unmatched: 14. The sample's time point: blood 2 weeks post-SBRT. Treatment reported: 15 Gy SBRT to primary tumor, nephrectomy 4 weeks later. With regard to this clone: The antigen is not known.

Study-level findings and limits: Without pretreatment biopsies, baseline tumor clonotype presence was undetermined.

Data came from immunoSEQ multiplex PCR; TCRdb stores just in-frame clones and leaves some out. The profile shows tens of thousands of clones, 80% of them singletons. This clonotype was obtained from a woman in her 70s with renal cell carcinoma. The rearrangement links TRBV11-2 to TRBJ2-7, with 8 bases aligning to TRBD1. The sequencing used blood, collected from a patient whose treatment included radiotherapy and nephrectomy. CDR3 amino acids: CASSLGSWGDRLLYEQYF. CDR3 DNA sequence: TGTGCCAGCAGCTTAGGTTCGTGGGGGGACAGGCTACTCTACGAGCAGTACTTC. The variable domain in full, completed from reference TRBV11-2 and TRBJ2-7, reads EAGVAQSPRYKIIEKRQSVAFWCNPISGHATLYWYQQILGQGPKLLIQFQNNGVVDDSQLPKDRFSAERLKGVDSTLKIQPAKLEDSAVYLCASSLGSWGDRLLYEQYFGPGTRLTVT.